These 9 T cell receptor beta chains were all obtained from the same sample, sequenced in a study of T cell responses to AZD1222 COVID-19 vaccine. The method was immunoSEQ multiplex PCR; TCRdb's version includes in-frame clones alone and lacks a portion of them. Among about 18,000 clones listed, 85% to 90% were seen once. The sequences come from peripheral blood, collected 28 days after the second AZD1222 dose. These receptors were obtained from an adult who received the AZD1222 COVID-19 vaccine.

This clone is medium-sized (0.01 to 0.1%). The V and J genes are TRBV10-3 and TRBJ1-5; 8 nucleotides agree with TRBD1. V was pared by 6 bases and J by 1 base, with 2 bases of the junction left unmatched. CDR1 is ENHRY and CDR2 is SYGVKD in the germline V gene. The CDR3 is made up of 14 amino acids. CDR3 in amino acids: CAIRGTGSNQPQHF. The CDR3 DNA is TGTGCCATCAGGGGGACAGGAAGCAATCAGCCCCAGCATTTT.

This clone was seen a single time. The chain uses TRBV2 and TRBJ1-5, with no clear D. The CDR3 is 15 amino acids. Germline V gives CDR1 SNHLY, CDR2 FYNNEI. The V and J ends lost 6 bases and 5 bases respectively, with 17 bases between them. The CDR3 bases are TGTGCCAGCAGCGTGGACCAGGAAGTATATCAGCCCCAGCATTTT. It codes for CASSVDQEVYQPQHF.

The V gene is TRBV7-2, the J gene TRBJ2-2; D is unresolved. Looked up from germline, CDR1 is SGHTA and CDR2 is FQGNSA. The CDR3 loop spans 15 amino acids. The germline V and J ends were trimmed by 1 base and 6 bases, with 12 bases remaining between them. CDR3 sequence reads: CASSLGSPKAGELFF. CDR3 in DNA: TGTGCCAGCAGCTTAGGGTCCCCGAAGGCCGGGGAGCTGTTTTTT.

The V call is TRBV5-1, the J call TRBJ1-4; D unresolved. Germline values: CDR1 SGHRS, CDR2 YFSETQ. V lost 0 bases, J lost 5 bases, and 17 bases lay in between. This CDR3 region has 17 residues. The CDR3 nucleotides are TGCGCCAGCAGCTTGGGCCTCGCAGGTGGGAAAAATGAAAAACTGTTTTTT. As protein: CASSLGLAGGKNEKLFF.

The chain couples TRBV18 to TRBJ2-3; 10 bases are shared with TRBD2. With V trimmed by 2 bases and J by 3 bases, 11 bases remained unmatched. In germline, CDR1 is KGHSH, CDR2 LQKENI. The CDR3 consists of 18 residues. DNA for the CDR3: TGTGCCAGCTCACCAATCGTTCGGACTAGCGGAAATACAGATACGCAGTATTTT. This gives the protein CASSPIVRTSGNTDTQYF. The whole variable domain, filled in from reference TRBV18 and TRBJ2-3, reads NAGVMQNPRHLVRRRGQEARLRCSPMKGHSHVYWYRQLPEEGLKFMVYLQKENIIDESGMPKERFSAEFPKEGPSILRIQQVVRGDSAAYFCASSPIVRTSGNTDTQYFGPGTRLTVL.

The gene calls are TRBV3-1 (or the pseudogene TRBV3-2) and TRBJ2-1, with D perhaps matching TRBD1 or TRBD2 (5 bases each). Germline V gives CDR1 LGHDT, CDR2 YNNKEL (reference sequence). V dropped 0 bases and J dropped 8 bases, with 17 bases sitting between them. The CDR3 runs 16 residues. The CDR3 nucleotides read TGTGCCAGCAGCCAAGACCAGGGCCGGGATATCCATGAGCAGTTCTTC. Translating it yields CASSQDQGRDIHEQFF.

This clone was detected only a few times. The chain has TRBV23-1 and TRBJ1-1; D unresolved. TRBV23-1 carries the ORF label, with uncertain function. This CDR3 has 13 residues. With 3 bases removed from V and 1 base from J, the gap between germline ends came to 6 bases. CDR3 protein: CASSHLWNTEAFF. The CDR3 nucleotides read TGCGCCAGCAGTCACCTTTGGAACACTGAAGCTTTCTTT.

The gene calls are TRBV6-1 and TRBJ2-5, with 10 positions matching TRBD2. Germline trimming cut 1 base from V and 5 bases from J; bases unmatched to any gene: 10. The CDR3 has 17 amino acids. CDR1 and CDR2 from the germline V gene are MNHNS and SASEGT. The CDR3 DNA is TGTGCCAGCAGTGAAGGGGTGAGCGGGAGGGCCTGGGAGACCCAGTACTTC. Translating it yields CASSEGVSGRAWETQYF.

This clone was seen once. Written as DNA, the CDR3 is TGTGCCAGCAGGACCCCCGGGTACAGCAATCAGCCCCAGCATTTT. It codes for CASRTPGYSNQPQHF. The rearrangement uses TRBV6-5 and TRBJ1-5; D is uncertain. Germline CDR1 is MNHEY and CDR2 is SVGAGI. The CDR3 is 15 amino acids. V was shortened by 6 bases and J by 1 base, with 13 bases between the two germline ends.